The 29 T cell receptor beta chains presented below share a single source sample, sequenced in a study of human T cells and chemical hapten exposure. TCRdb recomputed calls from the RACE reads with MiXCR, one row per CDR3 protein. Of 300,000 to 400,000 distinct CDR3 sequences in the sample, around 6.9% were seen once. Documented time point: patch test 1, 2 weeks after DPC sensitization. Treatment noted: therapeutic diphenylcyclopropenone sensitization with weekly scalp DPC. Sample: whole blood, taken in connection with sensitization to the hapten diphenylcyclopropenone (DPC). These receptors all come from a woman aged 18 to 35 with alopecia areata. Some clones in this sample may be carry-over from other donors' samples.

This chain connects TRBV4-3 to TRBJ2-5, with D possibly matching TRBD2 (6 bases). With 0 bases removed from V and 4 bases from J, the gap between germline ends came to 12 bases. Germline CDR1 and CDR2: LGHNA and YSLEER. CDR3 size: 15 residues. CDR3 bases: TGCGCCAGCAGCCAAGATCGGGGTAGCGGAGAGACCCAGTACTTC. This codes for CASSQDRGSGETQYF.

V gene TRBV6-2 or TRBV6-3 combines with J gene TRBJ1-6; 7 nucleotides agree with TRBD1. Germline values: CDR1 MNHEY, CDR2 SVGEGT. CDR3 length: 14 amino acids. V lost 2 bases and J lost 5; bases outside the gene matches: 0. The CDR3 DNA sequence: TGTGCCAGCAGTTACAGGGGGCATAATTCACCCCTCCACTTT. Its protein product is CASSYRGHNSPLHF.

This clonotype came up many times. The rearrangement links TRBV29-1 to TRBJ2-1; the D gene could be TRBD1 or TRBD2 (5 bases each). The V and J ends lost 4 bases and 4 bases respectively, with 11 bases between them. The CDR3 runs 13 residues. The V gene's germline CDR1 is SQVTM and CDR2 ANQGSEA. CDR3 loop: CSVGNGAYNEQFF. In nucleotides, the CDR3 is TGCAGCGTTGGGAACGGGGCTTACAATGAGCAGTTCTTC.

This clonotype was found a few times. CDR3 bases: TGTGCCAGCAGCTTTGTTTCAGATACGCAGTATTTT. Its protein product is CASSFVSDTQYF. The chain joins TRBV7-9 to TRBJ2-3; no definite D call. V gave up 3 bases and J gave up 4 bases, with 5 bases separating them. The germline gives CDR1 SEHNR, CDR2 FQNEAQ (reference sequence). The length of the CDR3 is 12 residues. Full variable domain (rest looked up from reference TRBV7-9 and TRBJ2-3): DTGVSQNPRHKITKRGQNVTFRCDPISEHNRLYWYRQTLGQGPEFLTYFQNEAQLEKSRLLSDRFSAERPKGSFSTLEIQRTEQGDSAMYLCASSFVSDTQYFGPGTRLTVL.

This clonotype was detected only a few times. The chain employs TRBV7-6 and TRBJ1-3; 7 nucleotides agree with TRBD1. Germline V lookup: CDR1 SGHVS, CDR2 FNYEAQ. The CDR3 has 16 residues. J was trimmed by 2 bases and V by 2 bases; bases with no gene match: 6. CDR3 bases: TGTGCCAGCAGCTTATACGACAGGGAGGCTGGAAACACCATATATTTT. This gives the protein CASSLYDREAGNTIYF.

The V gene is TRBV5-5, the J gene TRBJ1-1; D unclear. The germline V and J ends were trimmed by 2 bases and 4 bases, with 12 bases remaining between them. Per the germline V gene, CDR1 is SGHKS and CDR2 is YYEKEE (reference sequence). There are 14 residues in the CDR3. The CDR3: CASSFILSLTEAFF. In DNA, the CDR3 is TGTGCCAGCAGCTTTATCCTCTCCCTCACTGAAGCTTTCTTT. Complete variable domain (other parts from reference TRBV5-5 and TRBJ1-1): DAGVTQSPTHLIKTRGQQVTLRCSPISGHKSVSWYQQVLGQGPQFIFQYYEKEERGRGNFPDRFSARQFPNYSSELNVNALLLGDSALYLCASSFILSLTEAFFGQGTRLTVV.

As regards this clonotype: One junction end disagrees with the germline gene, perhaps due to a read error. The CDR3 bases are TGCGCCGGCAGCTCCCTGAGGGACAGGGTCAACACTGAAGCTTTCTTT. Its protein is CAGSSLRDRVNTEAFF. V is TRBV5-1 and J is TRBJ1-1; 9 bases agree with TRBD1. This CDR3 spans 16 amino acids. Germline assignment: CDR1 SGHRS and CDR2 YFSETQ.

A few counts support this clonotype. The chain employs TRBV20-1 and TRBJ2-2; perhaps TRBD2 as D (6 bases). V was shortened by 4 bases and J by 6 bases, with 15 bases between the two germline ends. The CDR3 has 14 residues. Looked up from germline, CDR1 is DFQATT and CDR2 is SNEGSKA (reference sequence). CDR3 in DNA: TGCAGTGCTATCCGGGACTTTGGTCCCGGGGAGCTGTTTTTT. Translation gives CSAIRDFGPGELFF.

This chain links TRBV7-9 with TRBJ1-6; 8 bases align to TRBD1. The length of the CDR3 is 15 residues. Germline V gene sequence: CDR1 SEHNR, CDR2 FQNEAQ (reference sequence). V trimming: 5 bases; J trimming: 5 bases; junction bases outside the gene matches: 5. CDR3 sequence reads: CASSIYRGDNSPLHF. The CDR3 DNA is TGTGCCAGCAGCATTTACAGGGGGGATAATTCACCCCTCCACTTT.

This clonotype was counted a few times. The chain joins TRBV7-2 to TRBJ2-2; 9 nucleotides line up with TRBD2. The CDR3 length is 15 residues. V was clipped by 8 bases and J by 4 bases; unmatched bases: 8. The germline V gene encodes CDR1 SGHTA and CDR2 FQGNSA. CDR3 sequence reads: CASGRLAGSTGELFF. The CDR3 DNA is TGTGCCAGCGGCCGGCTAGCGGGGAGCACCGGGGAGCTGTTTTTT. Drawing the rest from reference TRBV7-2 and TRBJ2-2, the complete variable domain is GAGVSQSPSNKVTEKGKDVELRCDPISGHTALYWYRQSLGQGLEFLIYFQGNSAPDKSGLPSDRFSAERTGGSVSTLTIQRTQQEDSAVYLCASGRLAGSTGELFFGEGSRLTVL.

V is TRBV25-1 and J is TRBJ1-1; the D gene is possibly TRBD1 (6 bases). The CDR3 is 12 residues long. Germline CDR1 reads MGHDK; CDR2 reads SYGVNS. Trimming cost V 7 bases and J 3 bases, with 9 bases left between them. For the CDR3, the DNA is TGTGCCAGCATTAACAGGGACACTGAAGCTTTCTTT. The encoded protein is CASINRDTEAFF.

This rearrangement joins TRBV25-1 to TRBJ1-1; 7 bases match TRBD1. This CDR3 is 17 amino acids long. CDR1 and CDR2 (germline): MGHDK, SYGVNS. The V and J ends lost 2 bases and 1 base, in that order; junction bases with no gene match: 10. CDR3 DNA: TGTGCCAGCAGTGAAGGCTGGACAGGCGGGCCGAACACTGAAGCTTTCTTT. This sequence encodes CASSEGWTGGPNTEAFF.

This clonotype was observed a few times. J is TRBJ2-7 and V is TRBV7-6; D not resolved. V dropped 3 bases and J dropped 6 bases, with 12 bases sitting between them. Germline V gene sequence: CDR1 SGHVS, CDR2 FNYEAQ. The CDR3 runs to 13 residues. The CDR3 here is CASSFGSRSEQYF. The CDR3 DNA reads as TGTGCCAGCAGCTTTGGCAGCCGCAGCGAGCAGTACTTC.

The CDR3 coding sequence is TGTGCCAGCAGTTACTCCGGGCATGGCACTGAAGCTTTCTTT. This encodes CASSYSGHGTEAFF. The chain links TRBV6-2 or TRBV6-3 to TRBJ1-1; D gene ambiguous. V lost 0 bases, J lost 4 bases, and 9 bases lay in between. CDR1 and CDR2 (germline): MNHEY, SVGEGT. The length of the CDR3 is 14 residues.

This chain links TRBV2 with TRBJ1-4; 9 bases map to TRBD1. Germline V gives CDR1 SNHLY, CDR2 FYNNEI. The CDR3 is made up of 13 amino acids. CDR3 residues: CAGGEQGAEKLFF. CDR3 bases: TGTGCTGGAGGGGAACAGGGGGCTGAAAAACTGTTTTTT.

This CDR3 is CASSLEEAVAQYF. The CDR3 DNA is TGTGCCAGCAGCTTAGAGGAGGCGGTTGCGCAGTATTTT. This sequence joins TRBV7-2 and TRBJ2-3; D is possibly TRBD2 (5 bases). In germline, CDR1 is SGHTA, CDR2 FQGNSA. Trimming stripped 1 base from V and 10 bases from J, with 12 bases between. This CDR3 is built from 13 residues.

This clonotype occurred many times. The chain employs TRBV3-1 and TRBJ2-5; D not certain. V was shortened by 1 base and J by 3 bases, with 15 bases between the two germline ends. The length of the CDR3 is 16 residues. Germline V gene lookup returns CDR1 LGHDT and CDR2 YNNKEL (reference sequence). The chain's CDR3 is CASSQVAGRVKETQYF. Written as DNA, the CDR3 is TGTGCCAGCAGCCAAGTGGCAGGCAGAGTAAAAGAGACCCAGTACTTC.

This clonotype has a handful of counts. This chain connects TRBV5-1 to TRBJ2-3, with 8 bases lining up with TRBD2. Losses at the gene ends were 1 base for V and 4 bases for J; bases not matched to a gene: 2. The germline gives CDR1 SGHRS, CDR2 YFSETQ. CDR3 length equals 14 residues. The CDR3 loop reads CASSLSGGPDTQYF. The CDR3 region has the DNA TGCGCCAGCAGCTTGTCGGGGGGGCCAGATACGCAGTATTTT.

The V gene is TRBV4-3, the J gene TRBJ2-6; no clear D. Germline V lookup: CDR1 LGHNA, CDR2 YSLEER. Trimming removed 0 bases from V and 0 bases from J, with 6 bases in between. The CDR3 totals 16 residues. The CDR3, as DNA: TGCGCCAGCAGCCAAGACCACAGCTCTGGGGCCAACGTCCTGACTTTC. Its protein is CASSQDHSSGANVLTF.

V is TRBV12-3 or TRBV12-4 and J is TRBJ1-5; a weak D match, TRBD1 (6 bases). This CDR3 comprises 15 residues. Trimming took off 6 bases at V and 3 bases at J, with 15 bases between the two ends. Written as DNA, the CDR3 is TGTGCCAGCAGCAGCCGGACAGCTATCAATCAGCCCCAGCATTTT. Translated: CASSSRTAINQPQHF.

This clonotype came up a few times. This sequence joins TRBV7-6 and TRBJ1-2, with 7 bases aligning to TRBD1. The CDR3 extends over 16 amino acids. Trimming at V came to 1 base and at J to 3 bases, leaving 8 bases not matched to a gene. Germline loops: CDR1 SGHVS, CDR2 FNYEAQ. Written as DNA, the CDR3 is TGTGCCAGCAGCTTAGATGGGACAGAGACTTACTATGGCTACACCTTC. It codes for CASSLDGTETYYGYTF.

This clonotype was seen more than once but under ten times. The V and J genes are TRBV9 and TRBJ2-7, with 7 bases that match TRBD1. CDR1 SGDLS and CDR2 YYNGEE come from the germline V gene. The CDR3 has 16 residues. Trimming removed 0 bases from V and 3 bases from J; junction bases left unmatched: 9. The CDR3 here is CASSVGRTGVSYEQYF. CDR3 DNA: TGTGCCAGCAGCGTAGGGCGGACAGGAGTAAGCTACGAGCAGTACTTC.

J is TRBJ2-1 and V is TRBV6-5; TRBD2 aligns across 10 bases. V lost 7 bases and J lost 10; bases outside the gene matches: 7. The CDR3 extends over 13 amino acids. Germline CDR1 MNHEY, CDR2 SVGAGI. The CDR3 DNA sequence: TGTGCCAGCACCAGCGGGGGGGCCGCAGAGCAGTTCTTC. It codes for CASTSGGAAEQFF.

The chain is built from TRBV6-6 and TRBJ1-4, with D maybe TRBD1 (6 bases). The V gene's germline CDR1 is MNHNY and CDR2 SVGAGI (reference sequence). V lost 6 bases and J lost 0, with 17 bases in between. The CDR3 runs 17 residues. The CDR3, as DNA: TGTGCCAGCAGGAACAGGGCGCGACTCGCAACTAATGAAAAACTGTTTTTT. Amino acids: CASRNRARLATNEKLFF.

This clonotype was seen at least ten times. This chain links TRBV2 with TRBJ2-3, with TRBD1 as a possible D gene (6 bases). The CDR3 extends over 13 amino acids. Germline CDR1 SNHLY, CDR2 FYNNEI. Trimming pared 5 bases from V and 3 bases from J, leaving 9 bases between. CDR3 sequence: CASSRTGTDTQYF. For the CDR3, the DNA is TGTGCCAGCAGTCGAACAGGGACAGATACGCAGTATTTT. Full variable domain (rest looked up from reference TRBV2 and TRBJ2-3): EPEVTQTPSHQVTQMGQEVILRCVPISNHLYFYWYRQILGQKVEFLVSFYNNEISEKSEIFDDQFSVERPDGSNFTLKIRSTKLEDSAMYFCASSRTGTDTQYFGPGTRLTVL.

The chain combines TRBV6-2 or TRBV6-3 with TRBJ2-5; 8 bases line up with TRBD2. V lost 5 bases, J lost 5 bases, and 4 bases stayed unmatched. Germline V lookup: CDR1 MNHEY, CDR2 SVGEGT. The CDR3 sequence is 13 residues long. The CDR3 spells CASSGGLVETQYF. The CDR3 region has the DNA TGTGCCAGCAGTGGGGGACTAGTCGAGACCCAGTACTTC.

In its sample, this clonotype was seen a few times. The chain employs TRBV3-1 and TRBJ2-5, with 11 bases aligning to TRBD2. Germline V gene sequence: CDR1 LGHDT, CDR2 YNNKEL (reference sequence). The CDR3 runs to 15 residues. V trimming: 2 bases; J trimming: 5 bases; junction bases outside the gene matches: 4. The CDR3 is CASSQNSGGAETQYF. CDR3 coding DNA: TGTGCCAGCAGCCAAAATAGCGGGGGGGCGGAGACCCAGTACTTC.

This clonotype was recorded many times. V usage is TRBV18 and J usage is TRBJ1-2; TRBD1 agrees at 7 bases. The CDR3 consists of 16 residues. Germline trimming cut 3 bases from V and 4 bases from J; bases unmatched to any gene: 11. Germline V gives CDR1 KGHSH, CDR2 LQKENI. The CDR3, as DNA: TGTGCCAGCTCACCTTGGGACAGCCTTGTTTTCTATGGCTACACCTTC. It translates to CASSPWDSLVFYGYTF.

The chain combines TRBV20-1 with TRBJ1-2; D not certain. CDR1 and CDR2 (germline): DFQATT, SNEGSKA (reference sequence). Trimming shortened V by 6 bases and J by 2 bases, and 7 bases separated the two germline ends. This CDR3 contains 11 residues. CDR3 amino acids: CSALENYGYTF. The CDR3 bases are TGCAGTGCCCTGGAAAACTATGGCTACACCTTC.